The source of this T cell receptor beta chain is a study of molecular identifiers for immune sequencing clone quantification. Across the study: The replicates split RNA from around 20,000 or 100,000 naive CD8 cells five ways and sequenced four. General study results and limits: Molecules of identical TCR sharing a barcode could underestimate highly expanded clone sizes. Clones of above 20 RNA copies carried over 99% of effector molecules; in naive cells they carried under 1%.

TCRdb re-analysed the PCR reads in MiXCR, keeping a single row per CDR3 protein. The data show 490,000 or so distinct CDR3 sequences, roughly 26% seen once. The sorting of naive CD8 T cells used the CD8+CD4-CCR7+CD45RA+ phenotype. This clonotype occurred many times. Its specificity is unknown. V shed 2 bases and J shed 3 bases, with 14 bases lying between them. Germline loops: CDR1 LGHDT, CDR2 YNNKEL (reference sequence). CDR3 size: 15 residues. The chain joins TRBV3-1 to TRBJ2-7; D is ambiguous. Specimen: naive CD8+ T cells from blood, with Jurkat cell RNA spiked in. Indicated subset: FACS-sorted CD8+CD4-CCR7+CD45RA+ naive T cells. This TCR derives from a human donor in good health. Some libraries in this study had Jurkat cell RNA spiked in. CDR3 protein: CASSQQRPVDYEQYF. The CDR3 DNA follows: TGTGCCAGCAGCCAACAGAGACCTGTTGACTACGAGCAGTACTTC.